The rows below give T cell receptor beta chains drawn from one sample of a study of T cell responses to AZD1222 COVID-19 vaccine. Sequencing used immunoSEQ multiplex PCR; TCRdb keeps in-frame clones, though not all of them. The repertoire consists of about 80,000 clones, with about nine tenths occurring once and the leading ten covering 24%. Here the sequenced sample was peripheral blood, taken on day 0 of AZD1222 vaccination. The receptors shown here come from an adult in good health. Both conserved end residues are trimmed from each CDR3. Fields, in order: V gene, D gene, CDR3 protein. D genes are given only for firm matches.

v_call: TRBV7-9
d_call: -
cdr3_aa: ASVEGTTEKLF

v_call: TRBV19
d_call: TRBD1
cdr3_aa: ASSVTGPLHEQF

v_call: TRBV5-6
d_call: TRBD1
cdr3_aa: ASSRTGVTEAF

v_call: TRBV7-9
d_call: -
cdr3_aa: ASVEGRGYT

v_call: TRBV29-1
d_call: -
cdr3_aa: SAGQPDGTLF

v_call: TRBV28
d_call: TRBD2
cdr3_aa: SSGRARDTGELF

v_call: TRBV6-5
d_call: -
cdr3_aa: ASSYGQGNEKLF

v_call: TRBV28
d_call: -
cdr3_aa: ASSLFATSPVGFGAF

v_call: TRBV2
d_call: -
cdr3_aa: ASSRDRGGIYGYT

v_call: TRBV18
d_call: -
cdr3_aa: ASSPDRPPGANVLT

v_call: TRBV7-9
d_call: TRBD2
cdr3_aa: ASSLSSGSSYEQY

v_call: TRBV6-5
d_call: -
cdr3_aa: ASSRAATDTQY

v_call: TRBV23-1
d_call: -
cdr3_aa: ASSLPGPTDNQPQH

v_call: TRBV29-1
d_call: TRBD2
cdr3_aa: SVRVWTSGNDEQF

v_call: TRBV7-2
d_call: -
cdr3_aa: ASSDRSTDTQY

v_call: TRBV12-3/TRBV12-4
d_call: -
cdr3_aa: ASGGEGSTEAF

v_call: TRBV9
d_call: -
cdr3_aa: ASSAHTGNTIY

v_call: TRBV20-1
d_call: -
cdr3_aa: SASRGYEQY

v_call: TRBV29-1
d_call: TRBD1
cdr3_aa: SAGDRAGEKLF

v_call: TRBV3-1/TRBV3-2
d_call: TRBD1
cdr3_aa: ASSQVGQGATDTQY

v_call: TRBV29-1
d_call: -
cdr3_aa: SVEEGYNEQF

v_call: TRBV20-1
d_call: -
cdr3_aa: SARDKLEAF

v_call: TRBV2
d_call: TRBD1
cdr3_aa: ASSGGTGGATNEKLF

v_call: TRBV3-1/TRBV3-2
d_call: -
cdr3_aa: ASSQRGIGNSPLH

v_call: TRBV11-3
d_call: -
cdr3_aa: ASSSQGTDTQY

v_call: TRBV18
d_call: -
cdr3_aa: ASSPKWGGNENEQF

v_call: TRBV15
d_call: -
cdr3_aa: ATSSGFYNEQF

v_call: TRBV19
d_call: -
cdr3_aa: ASSIGAGDYQPQH

v_call: TRBV7-2
d_call: -
cdr3_aa: ASSLGGTYRYEQY

v_call: TRBV5-1
d_call: -
cdr3_aa: ASSPLPNSPLH

v_call: TRBV25-1
d_call: -
cdr3_aa: ASSEDRIAF

v_call: TRBV28
d_call: -
cdr3_aa: ASSPQIINNSPLH

v_call: TRBV3-1/TRBV3-2
d_call: TRBD1
cdr3_aa: ASTSDRGNADTQY

v_call: TRBV2
d_call: TRBD1
cdr3_aa: ASSSQGVREKLF

v_call: TRBV7-2
d_call: TRBD2
cdr3_aa: ASSPVLSGKGEQF

v_call: TRBV5-3
d_call: TRBD2
cdr3_aa: ARSSRGWGYNEQF